One T cell receptor beta chain is described in this entry. Its antigen remains unidentified. This sample stems from a study of graft-versus-host responses after intestinal transplantation. About the study: Recipients had transplants, and these were multivisceral, liver-intestinal, or isolated intestinal. Anti-thymocyte globulin induction was given to all recipients, followed by tacrolimus and steroids for two to four years.

General study points: GvH clones occurred in recipient marrow; some first appeared in ileum or blood. Association was observed between peak circulating GvH clone levels and early post-transplant HvG declines.

TCRdb's table, derived via immunoSEQ multiplex PCR, lists solely in-frame clones and lacks some. This sample yields some 85,000 clones, of which 80% to 95% are seen a single time; around 0.36% belongs to the top ten. Here the sequenced sample was unstimulated CD8+ T cells sorted from spleen or lymph node cells, taken before transplant. The clonotype originates from a human donor who was the organ donor for an intestinal transplant.

CDR3 coding DNA: TGTGCCAGCAGTTACTCGGCGGGGGCCGAGCAGTACTTC. Its protein is CASSYSAGAEQYF. The V gene is TRBV6-5, the J gene TRBJ2-7; a possible D gene is TRBD2 (7 bases). V gave up 0 bases and J gave up 6 bases, with 9 bases separating them. CDR1 MNHEY and CDR2 SVGAGI come from the germline V gene. The CDR3 has 13 residues.